Presented here are 21 T cell receptor beta chains from one specimen sequenced in a study of shared clonotypes between healthy human individuals. The protocol was immunoSEQ multiplex PCR, while the TCRdb copy is restricted to in-frame clones and leaves out a portion. The sample has some 500,000 clones, around 80% seen once. The source material was PBMCs. The source is a woman aged 40 to 50 in good health. Some clones in this sample may be carry-over from other donors' samples.

The rearrangement uses TRBV9 and TRBJ1-1; no definite D call. Looked up from germline, CDR1 is SGDLS and CDR2 is YYNGEE. V lost 0 bases to trimming and J lost 1 base, with 10 bases between them. There are 15 residues in the CDR3. In nucleotides, the CDR3 is TGTGCCAGCAGCGTAGGTCTGTGGCAGAACACTGAAGCTTTCTTT. Translating it yields CASSVGLWQNTEAFF.

The rearrangement joins TRBV28 to TRBJ2-1; TRBD1 matches at 7 bases. The CDR3 is 16 amino acids. Germline CDR1 MDHEN, CDR2 SYDVKM. J was trimmed by 4 bases and V by 6 bases; bases with no gene match: 12. The CDR3 sequence is CASSLHRTGTYNEQFF. The CDR3 DNA follows: TGTGCCAGCAGCCTCCATCGGACAGGAACTTACAATGAGCAGTTCTTC.

This chain links TRBV10-2 with TRBJ2-4; D perhaps matches TRBD2 (6 bases). V lost 0 bases to trimming and J lost 1 base, with 25 bases between them. Per the germline V gene, CDR1 is WSHSY and CDR2 is SAAADI. This CDR3 comprises 21 residues. CDR3 sequence reads: CASSESPPRESLLAAKNIQYF. The CDR3, as DNA: TGCGCCAGCAGTGAGTCCCCCCCGAGGGAATCCCTTCTAGCGGCCAAAAACATTCAGTACTTC.

A note on this clone: Other DNA variants within this sample encode the same CDR3. This chain joins TRBV11-1 and TRBJ1-6, with D unclear. The CDR3 is 12 amino acids. Looked up from germline, CDR1 is SGHAT and CDR2 is FQDESV (reference sequence). Trimming shortened V by 1 base and J by 7 bases, and 2 bases separated the two germline ends. The CDR3 DNA sequence: TGTGCCAGCAGCTTAGTCAATTCACCCCTCCACTTT. This encodes CASSLVNSPLHF.

This clone showed up just once. The chain uses TRBV6-1 and TRBJ2-2; D is perhaps TRBD1 (5 bases). Trimming took off 7 bases at V and 3 bases at J, with 12 bases between the two ends. The CDR3 covers 14 residues. Germline V gives CDR1 MNHNS, CDR2 SASEGT. CDR3 sequence (DNA): TGTGCCAGCAACTTCGTCAGGGACACCGGGGAGCTGTTTTTT. It translates to CASNFVRDTGELFF.

The J gene is TRBJ2-1, the V gene TRBV2; 13 bases fit TRBD2. CDR3 length: 16 amino acids. J gave up 5 bases and V 1 base, and 2 bases lay outside the gene matches. CDR1 SNHLY and CDR2 FYNNEI come from the germline V gene. Here the CDR3 reads CASSEGLAGGDNEQFF. The CDR3 DNA is TGTGCCAGCAGTGAAGGACTAGCGGGAGGAGACAATGAGCAGTTCTTC.

Turning to this clone: This specimen includes other DNA sequences encoding the same CDR3. The V gene is TRBV6-1, the J gene TRBJ2-7, with D tentatively TRBD2 (5 bases). The V end was cut by 5 bases, the J end by 4 bases, with 9 bases between. Germline-derived CDR1 and CDR2 are MNHNS and SASEGT. The CDR3 totals 12 residues. The CDR3 loop reads CASSLGGYEQYF. CDR3 DNA sequence: TGTGCCAGCAGTCTTGGAGGTTACGAGCAGTACTTC.

The genes are TRBV27 and TRBJ1-1; 9 bases fit TRBD1. The CDR3 length is 14 residues. CDR1 and CDR2 from the germline V gene are MNHEY and SMNVEV (reference sequence). The ends lost 5 bases at V and 7 bases at J; junction bases unmatched: 8. CDR3 coding DNA: TGTGCCAGCAGTCCGGGACAGGGTAACGATGAAGCTTTCTTT. Translation: CASSPGQGNDEAFF.

This clone appeared once. The rearrangement links TRBV25-1 to TRBJ2-3, with 10 bases that match TRBD1. The junction had 10 bases not matched to a gene; V was cut back by 4 bases and J by 6 bases. Per the germline V gene, CDR1 is MGHDK and CDR2 is SYGVNS. The CDR3 is 16 residues long. The CDR3 reads CASSARQGAGGDTQYF. The CDR3 region has the DNA TGTGCCAGCAGTGCCAGACAGGGGGCCGGTGGGGATACGCAGTATTTT.

This chain connects TRBV15 to TRBJ2-3; D may be TRBD2 (6 bases). This CDR3 comprises 13 residues. V lost 9 bases to trimming and J lost 2 bases, with 12 bases between them. In germline, CDR1 is LNHNV, CDR2 YYDKDF (reference sequence). CDR3 nucleotides: TGTGCCACGCTCGCGGGGTACACAGATACGCAGTATTTT. It is translated as CATLAGYTDTQYF.

This rearrangement joins TRBV25-1 to TRBJ1-4; D unresolved. V was cut by 4 bases and J by 5 bases, with 14 bases left in between. CDR1 MGHDK and CDR2 SYGVNS come from the germline V gene. This CDR3 contains 15 residues. DNA of the CDR3: TGTGCCAGCAGTGTCCCTGGATACGAGAATGAAAAACTGTTTTTT. It codes for CASSVPGYENEKLFF. Filled out from reference TRBV25-1 and TRBJ1-4, the complete variable domain reads EADIYQTPRYLVIGTGKKITLECSQTMGHDKMYWYQQDPGMELHLIHYSYGVNSTEKGDLSSESTVSRIRTEHFPLTLESARPSHTSQYLCASSVPGYENEKLFFGSGTQLSVL.

The V and J genes are TRBV10-3 and TRBJ2-3, with D possibly matching TRBD1 (6 bases). Trimming pared 7 bases from V and 3 bases from J, leaving 11 bases between. Germline loops: CDR1 ENHRY, CDR2 SYGVKD. The CDR3 has 13 amino acids. The CDR3 DNA reads as TGTGCCATCACCAACCAGGGGACAGATACGCAGTATTTT. Its translation is CAITNQGTDTQYF.

The CDR3 region is CATITVGSLNQPQHF. The DNA of the CDR3 is TGTGCCACCATTACCGTTGGCAGCCTCAATCAGCCCCAGCATTTT. The chain recombines TRBV28 with TRBJ1-5, with D uncertain. Trimming took off 10 bases at V and 3 bases at J, with 19 bases between the two ends. The CDR3 totals 15 residues. Germline CDR1 MDHEN, CDR2 SYDVKM.

CDR3 bases: TGTGCCGCCAGCGGGAGAGGCCTCGAGCAGTACTTC. It is translated as CAASGRGLEQYF. This chain links TRBV6-1 with TRBJ2-7, with 8 bases that match TRBD2. Looked up from germline, CDR1 is MNHNS and CDR2 is SASEGT. The CDR3 is 12 amino acids. V lost 11 bases, J lost 6 bases, and 9 bases stayed unmatched.

With regard to this clone: The sample carries other DNA sequences with the same CDR3. The V call is TRBV5-1, the J call TRBJ2-2; a possible D gene is TRBD2 (6 bases). Deletions cut 0 bases from V and 8 bases from J, with 8 bases between. The CDR3 is 13 residues long. Germline V gene data show CDR1 as SGHRS and CDR2 as YFSETQ. The CDR3 nucleotides are TGCGCCAGCAGCTTGGGCGGGACTGGGGAGCTGTTTTTT. Amino acid sequence: CASSLGGTGELFF.

The chain joins TRBV19 to TRBJ1-2; D ambiguous. CDR1 is LNHDA and CDR2 is SQIVND in the germline V gene (reference sequence). With 5 bases removed from V and 0 bases from J, the gap between germline ends came to 19 bases. The CDR3 is 17 residues long. The CDR3 region is CASSPAASGAPNYGYTF. The CDR3 nucleotides read TGTGCCAGTAGTCCGGCGGCCTCAGGAGCCCCTAACTATGGCTACACCTTC.

The chain has TRBV11-3 and TRBJ2-5, with D perhaps matching TRBD1 (6 bases). Trimming took off 6 bases at V and 2 bases at J, with 13 bases between the two ends. Germline V gene lookup returns CDR1 SGHNT and CDR2 YENEEA. This CDR3 comprises 14 residues. CDR3 in DNA: TGTGCCAGCAGTCAAAGTGGACAGCAAGAGACCCAGTACTTC. Protein: CASSQSGQQETQYF.

The chain is built from TRBV4-1 and TRBJ2-1; TRBD2 aligns across 8 bases. V shed 0 bases, J shed 0 bases, and the junction held 7 bases outside the gene matches. Germline assignment: CDR1 MGHRA and CDR2 YSYEKL. The CDR3 sequence is 18 residues long. CDR3 loop: CASSQDPGGRYSYNEQFF. CDR3 coding DNA: TGCGCCAGCAGCCAAGATCCGGGCGGGAGGTACTCCTACAATGAGCAGTTCTTC.

Concerning this clone: The DNA is omitted, as the CDR3 cannot be located on it reliably, and the CDR3 follows TCRdb's listing. The gene calls are TRBV7-3 and TRBJ2-5; the table gives TRBD2 as D, unverified against the DNA. The length of the CDR3 is 14 amino acids, counting both ends. CDR1 is SGHTA and CDR2 is FQGTGA in the germline V gene. The CDR3 loop reads CASSFGSGDKTQYF.

The V and J genes are TRBV14 and TRBJ2-1; 11 bases map to TRBD2. In germline, CDR1 is SGHDN, CDR2 FVKESK. CDR3 size: 17 residues. The trim removed 5 bases at V and 8 bases at J, leaving 14 bases unmatched. The CDR3 loop is CASSSRSSSGRWDEQFF. DNA for the CDR3: TGTGCCAGCAGCTCCCGATCTTCTAGCGGGAGGTGGGATGAGCAGTTCTTC.

The gene calls are TRBV5-1 and TRBJ2-7; 12 nucleotides line up with TRBD2. This CDR3 contains 16 residues. Germline V gene lookup returns CDR1 SGHRS and CDR2 YFSETQ. V lost 2 bases to trimming and J lost 7 bases; unmatched junction nucleotides: 10. Here the CDR3 DNA reads TGCGCCAGCAGCTTAAATTCGGGACTAGCGGGCGGGGAGCAGTACTTC. This codes for CASSLNSGLAGGEQYF.